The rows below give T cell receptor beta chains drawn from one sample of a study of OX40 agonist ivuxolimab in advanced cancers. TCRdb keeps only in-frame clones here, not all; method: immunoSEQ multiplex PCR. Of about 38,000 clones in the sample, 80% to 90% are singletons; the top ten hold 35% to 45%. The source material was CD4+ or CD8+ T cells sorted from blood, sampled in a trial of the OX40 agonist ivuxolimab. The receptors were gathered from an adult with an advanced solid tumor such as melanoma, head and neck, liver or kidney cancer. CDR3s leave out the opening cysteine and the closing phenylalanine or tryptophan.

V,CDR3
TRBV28,ASSLDSNQPQH
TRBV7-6,ASSLGQGSGQPQH
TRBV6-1,AGWTGGTYEQY
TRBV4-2,ASSQDRGGADTQY
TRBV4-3,ASSQDWGSYNSPLH
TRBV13,ASSPPGRRGEQY
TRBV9,ASSVELAGGQETQY
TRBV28,ASSFSRTGGPGELF
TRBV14,ASSQEWGYEQY
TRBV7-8,ASSLAPPGDGEKLF
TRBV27,ASRSGRNEQF
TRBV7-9,ASSLSGAKNIQY
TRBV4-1,ASSQEVGGGYEQY
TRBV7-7,ASSARLAGGSDTQY
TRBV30,AWIPPGRGSGANVLT
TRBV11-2,ASSPWTGGDEKLF
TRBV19,ASSIVWKSGRTDTQY
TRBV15,ATSRSRGGSYNEQF
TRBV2,ASSGFEAF
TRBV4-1,ASRGLDNEQF
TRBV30,AWSGRTDTGELF
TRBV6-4,ASSEDFQGPDTQY
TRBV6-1,ASSGAGEDGQPQH
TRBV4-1,ASSQVLGGPANTGELF
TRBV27,ASSELGVPSTQY
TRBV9,ASSKGQGPTEAF
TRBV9,ASSVGDNLAFYEQY
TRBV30,AWSVGENTEAF
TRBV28,ASSIPSYEGLAGDTDTQY
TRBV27,ASSSTGGSLITDTQY
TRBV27,ASSRGGGFYEQY
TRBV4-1,ASSQEGTGVSSYEQY
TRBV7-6,ASSLLVEGTNSGNTIY
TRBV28,ASLHRTEAF
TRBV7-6,ASSLEGTGSSTDTQY
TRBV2,ASSVGRQQPQH
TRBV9,ASSGTAGGLYGYT
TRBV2,ASRDGYYGYT
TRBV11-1,ASSLIGLAGGLGTDTQY
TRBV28,ASSLGANYGYT
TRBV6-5,ASSSDSQPYEQY
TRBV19,ASSLGLRNEQF
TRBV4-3,ASSQEKGESYEQY
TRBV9,ASSSGGPWNTEAF
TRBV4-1,ASSQEGGGFGYT
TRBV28,ASRRPRTAYSNQPQH
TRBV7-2,ASSRLGGLNEQY
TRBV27,ASSYDPNTEAF